What follows are 28 T cell receptor beta chains derived from one specimen sequenced in a study of OX40 agonist ivuxolimab in advanced cancers. Here immunoSEQ multiplex PCR was the method, and the copy in TCRdb shows in-frame clones only, minus some. The top ten hold 0.31% of the sample, which has approximately 100,000 clones, around nine tenths seen once. The specimen was CD4+ or CD8+ T cells sorted from blood, collected in a trial of the OX40 agonist ivuxolimab. All receptors derive from an adult with an advanced solid tumor such as melanoma, head and neck, liver or kidney cancer.

The chain joins TRBV5-1 to TRBJ2-5; 10 bases fit TRBD1. CDR3 length equals 15 residues. The J segment lost 2 bases and the V segment lost 3 bases, leaving 4 bases of the junction unmatched. Germline CDR1 reads SGHRS; CDR2 reads YFSETQ. Here the CDR3 DNA reads TGCGCCAGCAGCTCGGGACAGGGGCGTCAAGAGACCCAGTACTTC. It encodes CASSSGQGRQETQYF.

The chain's CDR3 is CASSLVASGVNEQFF. The CDR3 DNA follows: TGTGCCAGCAGCTTAGTGGCTAGCGGGGTTAATGAGCAGTTCTTC. The chain couples TRBV7-2 to TRBJ2-1, with 9 bases aligning to TRBD2. V was pared by 1 base and J by 7 bases, with 5 bases of the junction left unmatched. The CDR3 sequence is 15 residues long. Germline lookup yields CDR1 SGHTA and CDR2 FQGNSA.

The chain links TRBV2 to TRBJ2-7; D ambiguous. This CDR3 region has 14 residues. Looked up from germline, CDR1 is SNHLY and CDR2 is FYNNEI. The germline V and J ends were trimmed by 8 bases and 3 bases, with 17 bases remaining between them. The CDR3 coding sequence is TGTGCCAGCGGAAGGACCTTACTCCTCTACGAGCAGTACTTC. Encoded protein: CASGRTLLLYEQYF.

The V gene is TRBV9, the J gene TRBJ2-1, with 12 bases aligning to TRBD2. The CDR3 loop spans 16 amino acids. J was trimmed by 5 bases and V by 3 bases; bases with no gene match: 6. Germline CDR1 and CDR2: SGDLS and YYNGEE. Here the CDR3 DNA reads TGTGCCAGCAGCGGACTACTAGCGGGAGGAAACAATGAGCAGTTCTTC. Translation gives CASSGLLAGGNNEQFF.

As for this clone: The same CDR3 also results from other DNA sequences found in this sample. The V gene is TRBV10-3, the J gene TRBJ2-5; tentative D call: TRBD2 (5 bases). Trimming left V 3 bases short and J 5 bases short, with 7 bases between. Germline V gene data show CDR1 as ENHRY and CDR2 as SYGVKD. The CDR3 consists of 12 residues. The CDR3 reads CAISERGETQYF. In nucleotides, the CDR3 is TGTGCCATCAGTGAAAGAGGGGAGACCCAGTACTTC.

The rearrangement uses TRBV2 and TRBJ1-5; possibly TRBD1 for D (6 bases). CDR3 size: 13 residues. The V end lost 7 bases, the J end lost 7 bases, and 14 bases lay between the germline ends. The germline V gene encodes CDR1 SNHLY and CDR2 FYNNEI. CDR3 in amino acids: CASNYREKQPQHF. For the CDR3, the DNA is TGTGCCAGCAATTACAGGGAAAAACAGCCCCAGCATTTT.

V is TRBV28 and J is TRBJ2-1; D is ambiguous. V was trimmed by 8 bases and J by 7 bases, leaving 15 bases between them. This CDR3 contains 13 residues. Germline V CDR1 and CDR2: MDHEN, SYDVKM. CDR3 region: CASLAPPRNEQFF. CDR3 nucleotide sequence: TGTGCCAGCTTAGCCCCACCCCGGAATGAGCAGTTCTTC. The variable domain in full, completed from reference TRBV28 and TRBJ2-1, reads DVKVTQSSRYLVKRTGEKVFLECVQDMDHENMFWYRQDPGLGLRLIYFSYDVKMKEKGDIPEGYSVSREKKERFSLILESASTNQTSMYLCASLAPPRNEQFFGPGTRLTVL.

This chain joins TRBV2 and TRBJ2-1, with D perhaps TRBD1 or TRBD2 (5 bases each). Per germline, CDR1 SNHLY and CDR2 FYNNEI. Trimming removed 10 bases from V and 5 bases from J, with 15 bases in between. CDR3 length equals 13 residues. The CDR3 reads CATGGAFHNEQFF. The CDR3 region has the DNA TGTGCCACTGGGGGAGCATTCCACAATGAGCAGTTCTTC.

This clone was recorded once. This chain joins TRBV7-9 and TRBJ2-2; 9 nucleotides match TRBD2. The length of the CDR3 is 14 residues. Germline values: CDR1 SEHNR, CDR2 FQNEAQ (reference sequence). J was trimmed by 6 bases and V by 3 bases; bases with no gene match: 2. The chain's CDR3 is CASSLLAGSGELFF. The CDR3 bases are TGTGCCAGCAGCTTGCTAGCGGGATCCGGGGAGCTGTTTTTT.

The chain combines TRBV2 with TRBJ1-5, with 7 bases that match TRBD1. There are 14 residues in the CDR3. V dropped 6 bases and J dropped 6; count of bases not matched to a gene: 8. Germline-derived CDR1 and CDR2 are SNHLY and FYNNEI. In DNA, the CDR3 is TGTGCCAGCAGCAGACAGGGAGGAGGTCAGCCCCAGCATTTT. It specifies CASSRQGGGQPQHF.

For this clone: At the DNA level, this CDR3 is encoded by other sequences in the same sample as well. The chain is built from TRBV29-1 and TRBJ2-1; 13 bases map to TRBD2. Germline V gene sequence: CDR1 SQVTM, CDR2 ANQGSEA. CDR3 length: 15 residues. Trimming removed 6 bases from V and 4 bases from J; junction bases left unmatched: 6. The CDR3, as DNA: TGCAGCGTCGCCAGGACTAGCGGGAGTTACAATGAGCAGTTCTTC. Protein sequence: CSVARTSGSYNEQFF.

The CDR3 here is CASSGGQGANEQFF. Written as DNA, the CDR3 is TGCGCCAGCAGCGGCGGACAGGGGGCTAATGAGCAGTTCTTC. V gene TRBV5-1 combines with J gene TRBJ2-1; 11 nucleotides align to TRBD1. This CDR3 comprises 14 residues. Germline CDR1 is SGHRS and CDR2 is YFSETQ. J was trimmed by 7 bases and V by 4 bases; bases with no gene match: 4.

Regarding this clone: Other nucleotide sequences in the sample specify the same CDR3. The chain carries TRBV18 and TRBJ2-3; D is undetermined. This CDR3 has 12 amino acids. CDR1 is KGHSH, CDR2 LQKENI, per germline. Between the trimmed V and J ends, which lost 2 bases and 5 bases, there was a span of 5 bases. The CDR3 is CASSPLGDTQYF. The CDR3 DNA follows: TGTGCCAGCTCACCATTGGGAGATACGCAGTATTTT.

V and J are TRBV28 and TRBJ2-7; tentatively, D is TRBD2 (5 bases). The germline gives CDR1 MDHEN, CDR2 SYDVKM. Deletions cut 2 bases from V and 4 bases from J, with 12 bases between. The CDR3 is 14 residues long. In DNA, the CDR3 is TGTGCCAGCAGTTTAGGTCTAGGAGGATACGAGCAGTACTTC. Amino acids: CASSLGLGGYEQYF.

The chain carries TRBV7-3 and TRBJ2-3; unclear D gene. This CDR3 is built from 14 residues. V lost 5 bases to trimming and J lost 2 bases, with 11 bases between them. Per the germline V gene, CDR1 is SGHTA and CDR2 is FQGTGA. CDR3 residues: CASSPSTLTDTQYF. The CDR3 bases are TGTGCCAGCAGCCCCTCGACTCTCACAGATACGCAGTATTTT.

This chain connects TRBV6-6 to TRBJ1-4; TRBD1 matches at 8 bases. The ends lost 5 bases at V and 11 bases at J; junction bases unmatched: 7. Germline CDR1 reads MNHNY; CDR2 reads SVGAGI (reference sequence). This CDR3 comprises 13 residues. CDR3 in DNA: TGTGCCAGCAGTACAGGGGGGGGAGATAAACTGTTTTTT. It codes for CASSTGGGDKLFF.

The chain recombines TRBV7-2 with TRBJ2-7, with TRBD2 identical over 8 bases. The germline V gene encodes CDR1 SGHTA and CDR2 FQGNSA. After removal of 3 bases from V and 6 bases from J, the junction contained 7 bases not matched to a gene. The CDR3 contains 14 residues. As DNA, the CDR3 is TGTGCCAGCAGCTTTCAGCGGGAGTTTCGCGAGCAGTACTTC. Its protein is CASSFQREFREQYF. The whole variable domain, remainder taken from reference TRBV7-2 and TRBJ2-7, is GAGVSQSPSNKVTEKGKDVELRCDPISGHTALYWYRQSLGQGLEFLIYFQGNSAPDKSGLPSDRFSAERTGGSVSTLTIQRTQQEDSAVYLCASSFQREFREQYFGPGTRLTVT.

CDR3 in amino acids: CASSLEMITEQFF. CDR3 nucleotide sequence: TGCGCCAGCAGCTTGGAGATGATCACAGAGCAGTTCTTC. V and J are TRBV5-1 and TRBJ2-1; D is uncertain. The CDR3 extends over 13 amino acids. CDR1 SGHRS and CDR2 YFSETQ come from the germline V gene. V lost 0 bases to trimming and J lost 10 bases, with 11 bases between them.

The chain is built from TRBV18 and TRBJ2-7; 11 nucleotides agree with TRBD1. CDR1 is KGHSH, CDR2 LQKENI, per germline. With V trimmed by 3 bases and J by 3 bases, 1 base remained unmatched. This CDR3 region has 14 residues. The CDR3 nucleotides read TGTGCCAGCTCACCGGGGACAGGGGGCTACGAGCAGTACTTC. Its translation: CASSPGTGGYEQYF.

CDR3 in amino acids: CASSNRHQLFF. CDR3 coding DNA: TGTGCCAGCAGTAACCGACATCAACTGTTTTTT. The chain recombines TRBV6-5 with TRBJ1-4, with unresolved D. Trimming took off 5 bases at V and 12 bases at J, with 10 bases between the two ends. CDR3 length: 11 residues. Germline V gene sequence: CDR1 MNHEY, CDR2 SVGAGI.

In DNA, the CDR3 is TGTGCCAGCAGCTTAGCCAGGACAGGGACCTACGAGCAGTACTTC. The encoded protein is CASSLARTGTYEQYF. The chain carries TRBV11-2 and TRBJ2-7, with 8 bases matching TRBD1. Germline V gives CDR1 SGHAT, CDR2 FQNNGV. The CDR3 covers 15 residues. V shed 1 base and J 2 bases; nucleotides not matched to a gene: 4. Full variable domain (rest looked up from reference TRBV11-2 and TRBJ2-7): EAGVAQSPRYKIIEKRQSVAFWCNPISGHATLYWYQQILGQGPKLLIQFQNNGVVDDSQLPKDRFSAERLKGVDSTLKIQPAKLEDSAVYLCASSLARTGTYEQYFGPGTRLTVT.

CDR3 coding DNA: TGTGCCAGCAGCTTAGTAGCGGTTAAAGAGACCCAGTACTTC. Its protein is CASSLVAVKETQYF. This chain links TRBV7-2 with TRBJ2-5; possible D gene TRBD2, 6 bases. This CDR3 is built from 14 residues. The germline V gene has CDR1 SGHTA and CDR2 FQGNSA. Trimming pared 1 base from V and 3 bases from J, leaving 9 bases between.

This rearrangement joins TRBV27 to TRBJ1-6, with a weak D call TRBD1 (6 bases). Germline CDR1 is MNHEY and CDR2 is SMNVEV (reference sequence). Trimming shortened V by 3 bases and J by 7 bases, and 13 bases separated the two germline ends. The CDR3 runs to 15 residues. In DNA form, the CDR3 reads TGTGCCAGCAGTTTTGGCGACAGGACAAATTCACCCCTCCACTTT. Translating it yields CASSFGDRTNSPLHF.

This chain uses TRBV2 with TRBJ2-7; TRBD1 matches at 7 bases. Per germline, CDR1 SNHLY and CDR2 FYNNEI. The CDR3 contains 14 residues. Losses at the gene ends were 6 bases for V and 6 bases for J; bases not matched to a gene: 11. This CDR3 is CASRSADRASEQYF. DNA for the CDR3: TGTGCCAGCAGAAGTGCCGACAGGGCTAGCGAGCAGTACTTC.

The V and J genes are TRBV2 and TRBJ1-6; D ambiguous. CDR3 size: 13 residues. Germline assignment: CDR1 SNHLY and CDR2 FYNNEI. The V end lost 4 bases, the J end lost 9 bases, and 10 bases lay between the germline ends. CDR3 region: CASSGQGASPLHF. In DNA form, the CDR3 reads TGTGCCAGCAGTGGCCAAGGTGCTTCACCCCTCCACTTT.

This clone was recorded only once. The V call is TRBV7-2, the J call TRBJ2-2; D is unclear. This CDR3 is 14 amino acids long. The germline CDR1 and CDR2 sequences are SGHTA and FQGNSA. Trimming removed 8 bases at V and 5 bases at J, with 15 bases between. DNA of the CDR3: TGTGCCAGCGTCGATCGGCGACTGACCGGGGAGCTGTTTTTT. Amino acids: CASVDRRLTGELFF.

This chain uses TRBV4-1 with TRBJ1-5, with D uncertain. In germline, CDR1 is MGHRA, CDR2 YSYEKL. V was clipped by 0 bases and J by 7 bases, with 7 bases between them. CDR3 size: 13 residues. The CDR3 DNA follows: TGCGCCAGCAGCCAAGATGTTGCCCAGCCCCAGCATTTT. Its protein is CASSQDVAQPQHF.

Only one count was recorded for this clone. This sequence joins TRBV15 and TRBJ2-6, with D uncertain. The CDR3 is made up of 13 amino acids. V was trimmed by 8 bases and J by 0 bases, leaving 5 bases between them. The V gene's germline CDR1 is LNHNV and CDR2 YYDKDF (reference sequence). This chain's CDR3 is CATENSGANVLTF. DNA for the CDR3: TGTGCCACCGAGAACTCTGGGGCCAACGTCCTGACTTTC.